Presented here are 24 T cell receptor beta chains from one specimen sequenced in a study of blood T cell repertoires in COVID-19. Libraries were prepared by immunoSEQ multiplex PCR; TCRdb keeps only in-frame clonotypes and omits some of them. The sample contains 120,000 to 150,000 clones, roughly nine tenths of which appear only once. The specimen sequenced was peripheral blood. Every receptor here comes from a human donor in a cohort sampled during active COVID-19.

This rearrangement joins TRBV4-3 to TRBJ2-1; a possible D gene is TRBD1 (5 bases). Germline CDR1 reads LGHNA; CDR2 reads YSLEER. This CDR3 has 14 residues. Trimming removed 4 bases at V and 1 base at J, with 8 bases between. The CDR3 DNA reads as TGCGCCAGCAGCCGACGACAGTCCTACAATGAGCAGTTCTTC. Its translation: CASSRRQSYNEQFF.

In this sample, this clone turned up many times. The rearrangement uses TRBV9 and TRBJ2-7; D unclear. Germline-derived CDR1 and CDR2 are SGDLS and YYNGEE. The CDR3 is 14 amino acids. V was pared by 2 bases and J by 5 bases, with 14 bases between. The CDR3 region has the DNA TGTGCCAGCAGCGTCGAAACCTCTATCGACGAGCAGTACTTC. Translating it yields CASSVETSIDEQYF. Together with reference TRBV9 and TRBJ2-7, the CDR3 gives the full variable domain: DSGVTQTPKHLITATGQRVTLRCSPRSGDLSVYWYQQSLDQGLQFLIQYYNGEERAKGNILERFSAQQFPDLHSELNLSSLELGDSALYFCASSVETSIDEQYFGPGTRLTVT.

The chain couples TRBV5-5 to TRBJ2-5, with 9 bases aligning to TRBD2. The CDR3 runs 16 residues. Germline V gene lookup returns CDR1 SGHKS and CDR2 YYEKEE (reference sequence). The V and J ends lost 1 base and 1 base, in that order; junction bases with no gene match: 5. CDR3 in DNA: TGTGCCAGCAGCTTGCTGTCTAGCGGGGCCCAAGAGACCCAGTACTTC. Its protein product is CASSLLSSGAQETQYF. The full variable domain, rest sourced from reference TRBV5-5 and TRBJ2-5, is DAGVTQSPTHLIKTRGQQVTLRCSPISGHKSVSWYQQVLGQGPQFIFQYYEKEERGRGNFPDRFSARQFPNYSSELNVNALLLGDSALYLCASSLLSSGAQETQYFGPGTRLLVL.

The chain uses TRBV10-1 and TRBJ2-4; no clear D. CDR3 size: 11 residues. V lost 7 bases and J 3 bases, leaving 4 bases between the germline ends. Germline values: CDR1 WNHNN, CDR2 SYGVQD (reference sequence). CDR3 bases: TGCGCCAGCAATCTCAAAAACATTCAGTACTTC. Translating it yields CASNLKNIQYF.

This sequence joins TRBV7-2 and TRBJ1-4; TRBD1 aligns across 11 bases. V was clipped by 4 bases and J by 8 bases; unmatched bases: 3. The CDR3 sequence is 14 residues long. CDR1 and CDR2 (germline): SGHTA, FQGNSA. In DNA form, the CDR3 reads TGTGCCAGCAGCTGGGACAGGGGGGGGGAAAAACTGTTTTTT. Encoded protein: CASSWDRGGEKLFF.

The V call is TRBV4-1, the J call TRBJ1-2; 12 positions agree with TRBD1. CDR1 is MGHRA and CDR2 is YSYEKL in the germline V gene. The V and J ends lost 0 bases and 1 base, in that order; junction bases with no gene match: 6. The CDR3 contains 18 residues. CDR3 loop: CASSQEGQGASGNYGYTF. DNA of the CDR3: TGCGCCAGCAGCCAAGAGGGACAGGGGGCCTCAGGTAACTATGGCTACACCTTC.

The chain is built from TRBV9 and TRBJ2-3; a weak D match, TRBD2 (5 bases). This CDR3 is built from 15 residues. CDR1 is SGDLS, CDR2 YYNGEE, per germline. The V and J ends lost 4 bases and 0 bases respectively, with 12 bases between them. The CDR3 DNA reads TGTGCCAGCAGCCCCCCGGGATCTAGCACAGATACGCAGTATTTT. Translated: CASSPPGSSTDTQYF.

CDR3 nucleotides: TGTGCCAGCAGCGCTTCCCCTAATGCTAATCTGTACTTC. It encodes CASSASPNANLYF. This chain connects TRBV9 to TRBJ2-4; D is undetermined. The CDR3 loop spans 13 amino acids. The V and J ends lost 3 bases and 15 bases respectively, with 19 bases between them. CDR1 and CDR2 from the germline V gene are SGDLS and YYNGEE.

V is TRBV2 and J is TRBJ1-1; D remains unclear. V lost 6 bases and J 6 bases, leaving 8 bases between the germline ends. Germline V CDR1 and CDR2: SNHLY, FYNNEI. CDR3 size: 11 residues. The chain's CDR3 is CASSARAEAFF. The CDR3 region has the DNA TGTGCCAGCAGCGCCCGGGCTGAAGCTTTCTTT.

This chain links TRBV4-1 with TRBJ1-4; D perhaps matches TRBD1 (5 bases). The germline V gene encodes CDR1 MGHRA and CDR2 YSYEKL. The length of the CDR3 is 16 residues. Trimming left V 0 bases short and J 10 bases short, with 18 bases between. CDR3 region: CASSQESGREVGKLFF. The CDR3 DNA follows: TGCGCCAGCAGCCAAGAATCAGGCAGGGAGGTGGGAAAACTGTTTTTT.

The V and J genes are TRBV7-9 and TRBJ2-7; D may be TRBD1 (6 bases). Trimming stripped 7 bases from V and 5 bases from J, with 21 bases between. CDR3 length: 15 residues. Germline-derived CDR1 and CDR2 are SEHNR and FQNEAQ (reference sequence). The CDR3 nucleotides are TGTGCCAGCACCATCCAATCGGGCAGGGGCCACGAGCAGTACTTC. Translation gives CASTIQSGRGHEQYF.

The chain is built from TRBV19 and TRBJ2-3; D is perhaps TRBD1 (5 bases). V shed 3 bases and J shed 6 bases, with 10 bases lying between them. Germline loops: CDR1 LNHDA, CDR2 SQIVND (reference sequence). The CDR3 has 13 residues. As DNA, the CDR3 is TGTGCCAGTAGTATCAAGGGGCAGGATACGCAGTATTTT. Encoded protein: CASSIKGQDTQYF.

V and J are TRBV5-1 and TRBJ2-5; possible D gene TRBD2, 5 bases. Trimming took off 1 base at V and 5 bases at J, with 15 bases between the two ends. This CDR3 region has 15 residues. The germline V gene encodes CDR1 SGHRS and CDR2 YFSETQ. Written as DNA, the CDR3 is TGCGCCAGCAGCTTGAAAGGCGGACTTGGGGAGACCCAGTACTTC. This codes for CASSLKGGLGETQYF.

V gene TRBV6-5 combines with J gene TRBJ1-2, with TRBD1 matching 8 bases. This CDR3 is built from 13 residues. Germline CDR1 MNHEY, CDR2 SVGAGI. After removal of 4 bases from V and 4 bases from J, the junction contained 2 bases not matched to a gene. This CDR3 is CASSWDRFYGYTF. CDR3 sequence (DNA): TGTGCCAGCAGTTGGGACAGGTTCTATGGCTACACCTTC.

The chain employs TRBV7-6 and TRBJ2-3, with a tentative D call TRBD1 (5 bases). In germline, CDR1 is SGHVS, CDR2 FNYEAQ. Trimming took off 2 bases at V and 0 bases at J, with 9 bases between the two ends. The CDR3 has 15 residues. The CDR3 protein is CASSLYQGSTDTQYF. In nucleotides, the CDR3 is TGTGCCAGCAGCTTATACCAGGGTAGCACAGATACGCAGTATTTT.

The chain has TRBV30 and TRBJ2-3; TRBD2 agrees at 9 bases. Losses at the gene ends were 4 bases for V and 1 base for J; bases not matched to a gene: 6. CDR3 length: 15 residues. Germline CDR1 and CDR2: GTSNPN and SVGIG (reference sequence). CDR3 in DNA: TGTGCCTGGACAGGGGCTAGCGGGGGCACAGATACGCAGTATTTT. Protein sequence: CAWTGASGGTDTQYF.

The gene calls are TRBV27 and TRBJ1-2; no firm D call. V dropped 4 bases and J dropped 4 bases, with 13 bases sitting between them. Per the germline V gene, CDR1 is MNHEY and CDR2 is SMNVEV (reference sequence). This CDR3 contains 14 residues. The CDR3: CASSSLAATYGYTF. As DNA, the CDR3 is TGTGCCAGCAGTTCCTTAGCAGCTACCTATGGCTACACCTTC.

This clone was seen just once. The chain uses TRBV5-3 and TRBJ1-4; the D is unclear. TRBV5-3 is flagged as an ORF with uncertain function. The CDR3 has 14 residues. Trimming removed 2 bases from V and 4 bases from J, with 9 bases in between. The CDR3 reads CARSFVIDNEKLFF. The DNA for the CDR3 is TGTGCCAGAAGCTTTGTCATAGATAATGAAAAACTGTTTTTT.

This chain uses TRBV6-5 with TRBJ1-4, with D possibly matching TRBD1 (5 bases). This CDR3 region has 16 residues. The germline gives CDR1 MNHEY, CDR2 SVGAGI. The V end was cut by 4 bases, the J end by 7 bases, with 19 bases between. The CDR3 DNA sequence: TGTGCCAGCAGTTTCACAGGTCCAACCGGGGGTGAAAAACTGTTTTTT. Residues: CASSFTGPTGGEKLFF.

This clone was observed a few times. The V gene is TRBV5-6, the J gene TRBJ1-1; D remains unclear. Germline V gene data show CDR1 as SGHDT and CDR2 as YYEEEE. V was clipped by 2 bases and J by 7 bases, with 6 bases between them. The CDR3 extends over 11 amino acids. In DNA, the CDR3 is TGTGCCAGCAGCTTAGAGAGTGAAGCTTTCTTT. Translated: CASSLESEAFF.

The V call is TRBV5-4, the J call TRBJ1-2; the D is unclear. The CDR3 consists of 13 residues. The germline gives CDR1 SGHNT, CDR2 YYREEE (reference sequence). The V and J ends lost 0 bases and 8 bases respectively, with 11 bases between them. The CDR3 region has the DNA TGTGCCAGCAGCTTGGACGGGAATTACGGCTACACCTTC. Translating it yields CASSLDGNYGYTF.

The rearrangement joins TRBV5-6 to TRBJ1-2; TRBD1 is a possible D gene (6 bases). CDR3 length equals 12 residues. CDR1 is SGHDT and CDR2 is YYEEEE in the germline V gene. Trimming took 1 base from V and 8 from J, leaving 9 bases between them. The CDR3 protein is CASSLYREGYTF. CDR3 nucleotides: TGTGCCAGCAGCTTGTACAGGGAAGGCTACACCTTC.

The chain employs TRBV19 and TRBJ1-3, with D unresolved. CDR3 length equals 12 residues. V lost 6 bases, J lost 3 bases, and 6 bases lay in between. CDR1 is LNHDA, CDR2 SQIVND, per germline (reference sequence). The DNA for the CDR3 is TGTGCCAGTAGCCCACTTGGAAACACCATATATTTT. As protein: CASSPLGNTIYF.

The chain links TRBV9 to TRBJ2-7, with TRBD2 matching 10 bases. Germline values: CDR1 SGDLS, CDR2 YYNGEE. The CDR3 extends over 15 amino acids. V lost 2 bases to trimming and J lost 0 bases; unmatched junction nucleotides: 2. CDR3 sequence: CASSVGLAASYEQYF. The DNA for the CDR3 is TGTGCCAGCAGCGTCGGACTAGCGGCCTCCTACGAGCAGTACTTC.